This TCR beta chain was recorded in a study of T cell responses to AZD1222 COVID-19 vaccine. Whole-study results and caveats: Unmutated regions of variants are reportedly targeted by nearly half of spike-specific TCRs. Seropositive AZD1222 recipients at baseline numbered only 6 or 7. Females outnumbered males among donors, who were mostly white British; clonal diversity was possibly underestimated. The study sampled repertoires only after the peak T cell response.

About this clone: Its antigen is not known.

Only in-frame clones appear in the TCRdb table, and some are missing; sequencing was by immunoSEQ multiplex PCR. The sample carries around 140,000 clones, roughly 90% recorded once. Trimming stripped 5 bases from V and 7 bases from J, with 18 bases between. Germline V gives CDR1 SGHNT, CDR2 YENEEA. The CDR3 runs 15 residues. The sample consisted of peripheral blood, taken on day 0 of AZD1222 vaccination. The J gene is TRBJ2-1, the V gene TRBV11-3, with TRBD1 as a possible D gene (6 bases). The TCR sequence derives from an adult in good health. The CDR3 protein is CASSSRGSFGNEQFF. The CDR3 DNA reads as TGTGCCAGCAGCAGCAGGGGCTCGTTTGGGAATGAGCAGTTCTTC.